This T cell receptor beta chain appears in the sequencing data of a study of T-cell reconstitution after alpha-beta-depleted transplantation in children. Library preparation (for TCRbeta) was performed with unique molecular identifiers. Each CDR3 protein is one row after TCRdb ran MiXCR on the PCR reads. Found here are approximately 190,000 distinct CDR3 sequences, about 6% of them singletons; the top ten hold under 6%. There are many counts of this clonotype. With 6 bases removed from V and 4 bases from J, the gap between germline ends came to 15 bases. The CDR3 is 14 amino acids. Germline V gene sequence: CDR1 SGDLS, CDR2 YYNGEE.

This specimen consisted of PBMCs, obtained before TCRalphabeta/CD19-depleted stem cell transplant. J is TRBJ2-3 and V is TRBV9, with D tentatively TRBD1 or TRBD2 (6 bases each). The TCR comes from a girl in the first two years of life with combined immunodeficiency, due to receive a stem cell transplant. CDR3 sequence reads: CASTNAEGADTQYF. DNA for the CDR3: TGTGCCAGCACCAACGCGGAGGGGGCAGATACGCAGTATTTT.